This TCR beta chain was documented in a study of shared clonotypes between healthy human individuals (dated by TCRdb to 2019 to 2021). With respect to the entire study: Three men and a couple of women, aged 18 to 49 years, made up the cohort. For each donor, CD4 naive and CD4 memory were each given three plates, CD8 naive was given two plates, and CD8 memory was given one plate. Different laboratories and diverse techniques were used to prepare libraries and sequence TCR repertoires, to increase sequencing depth and limit assay-specific biases. Blood TCR repertoires of four to six healthy adults were deeply sequenced to estimate repertoire size and the extent of clonotype sharing between individuals. Leukapheresis yielded between about 0.9 and 9 billion PBMCs per donor.

The research as a whole found: Sampling was limited to blood, and TCR repertoires in tissue likely differ from TCR repertoires in blood. Naive subsets generally had larger estimated clonotype richness than memory subsets. Compared with non-shared clonotypes, clonotypes shared by all four sorted-subset donors had higher generation probabilities. When several donors were compared, the shared fraction of clonotypes was 5% to 6.5% for naive CD4, roughly 3.3% for naive CD8, 2.3% for memory CD4, and around 0.4% for memory CD8. Because the study included a small number of donors, the genetic and exposure-history diversity represented was limited. Even with the large sequencing depth, rarefaction of the sorted-subset datasets indicated that sequencing was incomplete. Pairwise subsampling led to the expectation that sequencing depth would affect the degree of clonotype sharing among donors.

Using the deep immunoSEQ assay, TCR CDR3 regions were amplified from genomic DNA by multiplex PCR. Extracted genomic DNA from each cell subset was distributed evenly across all wells of several immunoSEQ 96-well plates, and each plate was treated as a replicate. For sorted subsets, roughly 200 ng of genomic DNA, equivalent to some 30,000 T cell genomes, went into each replicate PCR. Purified libraries were quantified with a Qubit 3.0 fluorometer, sized on a Bioanalyzer 2100, and re-quantified with the KAPA Library Quantification kit. A separate single-read 150-cycle Illumina NextSeq 550 flow cell was used to sequence each immunoSEQ 96-well plate. The authors' pipeline ran thus. Because the immunoSEQ output held only junctional sequences and lacked quality scores, the filtering could not match the filtering applied to full-length reads. Sequences were annotated with PyIR, a Python wrapper for IgBLAST v1.9, using IMGT germline references to assign V/J genes and CDR3. Any read was removed if the V/J assignment was weak (E-value above 1e-6), the CDR3 was missing, or the read contained stop codons, out-of-frame junctions, or ambiguous translated residues. A V3J clonotype was defined by an identical inferred V gene, J gene, and CDR3 amino acid sequence. To compute the percentage overlap between repertoires, the number of shared unique clonotypes was divided by the size of the smaller repertoire. Three approaches were used to assess repertoire richness: RTK rarefaction, the Chao1 estimator, and Recon v2.1 estimates of unobserved clonotypes. Generation probabilities were computed with OLGA for all TCRbeta clonotypes obtained by the gDNA method from a few donors. The clones in this table, taken by TCRdb from immuneACCESS, are in-frame only. Not every clone is retained; where verified, under half of the shortfall comes from an unresolved V gene, and the cause of the rest is unknown. That table furnishes V, J and clone size, whereas the DNA furnished D and trimming. The sample data list about 1 million clones, and roughly 80% of these were observed just once. 1.4% of the sample is held by the ten biggest clonotypes.

As concerns this clone: The target of this receptor is not known. No base-level quality is on record; no much larger clone is a single base apart.

The donors were healthy, HIV-negative adults with no recently reported acute infections or vaccinations. Every donor was a Caucasian adult living in Nashville, Tennessee, USA. CD4+ T cells were enriched through magnetic negative selection, after which naive cells were positively selected on CD45RA and the remaining negative fraction served as the memory subset. Blood was obtained by leukapheresis, after which PBMCs were separated by Ficoll-Histopaque density gradient centrifugation and cryopreserved in liquid nitrogen vapor phase. Purity and quantity of every magnetically sorted T cell population were checked by analytical flow cytometry. From each sorted fraction, genomic DNA was isolated and quantified by UV absorbance on a Nanodrop 2000c. The CDR3, cysteine through phenylalanine, is 14 amino acids long. Only the CDR3 DNA stays, 42 bases, in frame from base 1. CDR1 and CDR2 (SGHVS, FNYEAQ) derive from the germline V gene. At the junction V is shortened by 4 bases and J by 6 bases, with 12 bases in between.

This receptor was taken from a young man in good health. The specimen was memory CD4+ T cells sorted from blood. In the paper's terms, the cell subset or site label means: CD45RA-negative fraction. The rearranged segments are TRBV7-6 and TRBJ1-4, and possibly TRBD1, on 5 matching bases. The CDR3 reads CASSYRGGDEKLFF. Read as DNA, the sequence is TGTGCCAGCAGCTATAGGGGAGGGGATGAAAAACTGTTTTTT. This CDR3, with the reference TRBV7-6 and TRBJ1-4 proteins standing in past its ends, gives the full variable domain GAGVSQSPRYKVTKRGQDVALRCDPISGHVSLYWYRQALGQGPEFLTYFNYEAQQDKSGLPNDRFSAERPEGSISTLTIQRTEQRDSAMYRCASSYRGGDEKLFFGSGTQLSVL.